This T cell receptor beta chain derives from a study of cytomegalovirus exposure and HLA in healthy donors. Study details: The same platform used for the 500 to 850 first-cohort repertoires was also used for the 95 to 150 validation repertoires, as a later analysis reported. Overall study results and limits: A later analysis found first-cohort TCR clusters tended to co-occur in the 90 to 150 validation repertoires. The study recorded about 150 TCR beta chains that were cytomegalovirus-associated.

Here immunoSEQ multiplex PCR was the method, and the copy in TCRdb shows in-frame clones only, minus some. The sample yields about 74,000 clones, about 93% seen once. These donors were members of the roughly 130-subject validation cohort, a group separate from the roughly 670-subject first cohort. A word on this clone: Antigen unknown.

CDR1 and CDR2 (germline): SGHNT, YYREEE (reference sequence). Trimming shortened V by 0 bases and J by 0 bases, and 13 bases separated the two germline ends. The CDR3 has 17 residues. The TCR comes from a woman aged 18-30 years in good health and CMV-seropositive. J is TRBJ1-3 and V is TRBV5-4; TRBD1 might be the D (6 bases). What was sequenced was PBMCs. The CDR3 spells CASSLAGQRASGNTIYF. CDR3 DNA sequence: TGTGCCAGCAGCTTGGCCGGACAGAGAGCCTCTGGAAACACCATATATTTT. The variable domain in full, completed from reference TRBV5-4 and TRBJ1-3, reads ETGVTQSPTHLIKTRGQQVTLRCSSQSGHNTVSWYQQALGQGPQFIFQYYREEENGRGNFPPRFSGLQFPNYSSELNVNALELDDSALYLCASSLAGQRASGNTIYFGEGSWLTVV.